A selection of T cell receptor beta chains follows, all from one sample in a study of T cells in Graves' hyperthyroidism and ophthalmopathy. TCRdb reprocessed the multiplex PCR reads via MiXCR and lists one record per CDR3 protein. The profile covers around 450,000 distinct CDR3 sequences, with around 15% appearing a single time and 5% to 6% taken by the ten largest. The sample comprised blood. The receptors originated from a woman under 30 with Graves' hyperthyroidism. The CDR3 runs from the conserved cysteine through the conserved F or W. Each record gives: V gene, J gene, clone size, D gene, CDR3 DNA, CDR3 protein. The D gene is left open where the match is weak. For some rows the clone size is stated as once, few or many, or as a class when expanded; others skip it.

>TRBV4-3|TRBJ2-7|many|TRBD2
TGCGCCAGCAGCCAAGGGGAGGGTTCTGCCTCCTACGAGCAGTACTTC
CASSQGEGSASYEQYF
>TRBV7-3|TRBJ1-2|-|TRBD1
TGTGCCAGCAGCTTATATTCAGGGGGAGATGGCTACACCTTC
CASSLYSGGDGYTF
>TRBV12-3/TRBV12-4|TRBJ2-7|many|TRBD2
TGTGCCAGCAGTTTTCGGGGCGCTACGCGGGACTACCACTCCTACGAGCAGTACTTC
CASSFRGATRDYHSYEQYF
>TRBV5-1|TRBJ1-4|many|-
TGCGCCAGCAGCGAATGGACAGCTGGTGCTAATGAAAAACTGTTTTTT
CASSEWTAGANEKLFF
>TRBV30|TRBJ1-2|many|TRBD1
TGTGCCTGGAGGGACCGGGACAGGGGCTATGGCTACACCTTC
CAWRDRDRGYGYTF
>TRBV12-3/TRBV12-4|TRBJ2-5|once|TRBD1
TGTGCCAGCCGACGAGGAGACAGGGATGAGACCCAGTACTTC
CASRRGDRDETQYF
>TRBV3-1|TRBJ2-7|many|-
TGTGCCAGCAGCCCCGGACCCTACGAGCAGTACTTC
CASSPGPYEQYF
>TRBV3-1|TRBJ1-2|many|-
TGTGCCAGCAGCCCCGGACGGATCTATGGCTACACCTTC
CASSPGRIYGYTF
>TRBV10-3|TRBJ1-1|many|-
TGTGCCATCAGTGCCCCAGGGGACACTGAAGCTTTCTTT
CAISAPGDTEAFF
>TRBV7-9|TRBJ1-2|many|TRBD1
TGTGCCAGCAGCTTATCTGACAGGGAATATGGCTACACCTTC
CASSLSDREYGYTF
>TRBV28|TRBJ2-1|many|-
TGTGCCAGCAGTCCCTCGGGGGGCCCTAATGAGCAGTTCTTC
CASSPSGGPNEQFF
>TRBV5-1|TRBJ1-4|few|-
TGCGCCAGCAGCATGGGACCGGTCAATGAAAAACTGTTTTTT
CASSMGPVNEKLFF
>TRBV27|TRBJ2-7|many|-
TGTGCCAGCAACCGGGACGGATTATCCTACGAGCAGTACTTC
CASNRDGLSYEQYF
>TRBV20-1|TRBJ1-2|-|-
TGCAGTGCTAGAGAAACAGGGAGCCCTAACTATGGCTACACCTTC
CSARETGSPNYGYTF
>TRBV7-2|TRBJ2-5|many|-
TGTGCCAGCAGCTTCTCTCAGGAGGTATTTGAGACCCAGTACTTC
CASSFSQEVFETQYF
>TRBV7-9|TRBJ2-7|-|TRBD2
TGTGCCAGCAGCTTAACTAGCGGGAAGGGCGAGCAGTACTTC
CASSLTSGKGEQYF
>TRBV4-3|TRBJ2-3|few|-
TGCGCCAGCAGCCAAGGTACTCACGCAGATACGCAGTATTTT
CASSQGTHADTQYF
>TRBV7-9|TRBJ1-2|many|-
TGTGCCAGCACCCTGACCGATCACTATGGCTACACCTTC
CASTLTDHYGYTF
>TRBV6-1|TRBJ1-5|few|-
TGTGCCAGCAGGTTATCCTCCATCACAGGGAGGGGTAGTAATCAGCCCCAGCATTTT
CASRLSSITGRGSNQPQHF
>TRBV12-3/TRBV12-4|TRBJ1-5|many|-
TGTGCCAGCAGTCCCGGGACAAGCAATCAGCCCCAGCATTTT
CASSPGTSNQPQHF
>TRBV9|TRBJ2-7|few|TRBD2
TGTGCCAGCAGCGTAGCGCCTAGCGGGAGCTCTCCCTACGAGCAGTACTTC
CASSVAPSGSSPYEQYF
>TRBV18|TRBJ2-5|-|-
TGTGCCAGCTCACCACCCCTGCAGCCCCAAGAGACCCAGTACTTC
CASSPPLQPQETQYF
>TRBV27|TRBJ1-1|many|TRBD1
TGTGCCAGCAGTTTAAGGGGGCTGATGAACACTGAAGCTTTCTTT
CASSLRGLMNTEAFF
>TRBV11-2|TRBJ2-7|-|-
TGTGCCAGCAGCCACCCGGGGAAGGGCCACGAGCAGTACTTC
CASSHPGKGHEQYF
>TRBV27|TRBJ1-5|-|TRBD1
TGTGCCAGCAGCCCTACAGGGGACTACAATCAGCCCCAGCATTTT
CASSPTGDYNQPQHF
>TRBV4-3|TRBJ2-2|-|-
TGCGCCAGCAGCCAAGATCTTCGGCAGGGTGGTACCGGGGAGCTGTTTTTT
CASSQDLRQGGTGELFF
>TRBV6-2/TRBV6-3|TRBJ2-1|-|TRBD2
TGTGCCACCGACGGGAGGTCCCTATACAATGAGCAGTTCTTC
CATDGRSLYNEQFF
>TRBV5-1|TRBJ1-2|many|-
TGCGCCAGCAGCTTGGATCGGGAGGGCAGCTACTATGGCTACACCTTC
CASSLDREGSYYGYTF
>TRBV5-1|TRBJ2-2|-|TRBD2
TGCGCCAGCAGCCAACTAGCGGGAGGGCCAGGCACCGGGGAGCTGTTTTTT
CASSQLAGGPGTGELFF
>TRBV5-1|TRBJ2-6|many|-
TGCGCCAGCAGAGGTACTAGCACTGGGGCCAACGTCCTGACTTTC
CASRGTSTGANVLTF
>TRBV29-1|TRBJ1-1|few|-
TGCAGCGCAACAAGAGGAGTCCACACTGAAGCTTTCTTT
CSATRGVHTEAFF
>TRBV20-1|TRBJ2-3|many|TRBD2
TGCAGCCCGAAGCTAGGGCTAGCGGCTAGCACAGATACGCAGTATTTT
CSPKLGLAASTDTQYF
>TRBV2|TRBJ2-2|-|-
TGTGCCAGCAGCGATATAAGTCACAAAACCAGCGGGGAGCTGTTTTTT
CASSDISHKTSGELFF
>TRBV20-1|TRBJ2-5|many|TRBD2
TGCAGTGCCCAGGGACTAGCGGGAGAGGGGGGTGTTGAGACCCAGTACTTC
CSAQGLAGEGGVETQYF
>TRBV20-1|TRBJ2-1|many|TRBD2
TGCAGTGCTAGAGATGGACTAGCGGGAACCCAGAATGAGCAGTTCTTC
CSARDGLAGTQNEQFF
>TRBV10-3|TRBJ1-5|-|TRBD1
TGTGCCATCAGTGAGTCCCAGGACAGGGGGCAGCCCCAGCATTTT
CAISESQDRGQPQHF
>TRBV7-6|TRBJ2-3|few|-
TGTGCCAGCAGCTTAAGAGCAGGCACAGATACGCAGTATTTT
CASSLRAGTDTQYF
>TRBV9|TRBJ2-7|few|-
TGTGCCAGCAGCGTCCGGGACACCTACGAGCAGTACTTC
CASSVRDTYEQYF
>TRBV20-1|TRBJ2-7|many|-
TGCAGTGCTAGTGGGTCTCCCGCCTCCTACGAGCAGTACTTC
CSASGSPASYEQYF
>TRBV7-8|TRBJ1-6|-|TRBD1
TGTGCCAGCAGCAATTCGTGGAACAGGGGTTATTCACCCCTCCACTTT
CASSNSWNRGYSPLHF
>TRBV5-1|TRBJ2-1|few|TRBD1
TGCGCCAGCAGCTTACAGGGGGTTGGTCGGAATGAGCAGTTCTTC
CASSLQGVGRNEQFF
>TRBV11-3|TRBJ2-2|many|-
TGTGCCAGCAGCTTAGAGTCGGGGGTCGGGGAGCTGTTTTTT
CASSLESGVGELFF
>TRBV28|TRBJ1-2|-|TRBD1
TGTGCCAGCAGTCAAACGACAGGGAGGAACTATGGCTACACCTTC
CASSQTTGRNYGYTF
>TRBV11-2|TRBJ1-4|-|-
TGTGCCAGCAGCTTAGACGGTTGGCCAGGGGTAAATGAAAAACTGTTTTTT
CASSLDGWPGVNEKLFF
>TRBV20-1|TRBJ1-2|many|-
TGCAGTGCTAGTGAAAAGGGGACAAACTATGGCTACACCTTC
CSASEKGTNYGYTF
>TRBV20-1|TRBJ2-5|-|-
TGCAGTGCTAGCGGGATCCAAGAGACCCAGTACTTC
CSASGIQETQYF
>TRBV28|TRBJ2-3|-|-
TGTGCCAGCACCTCTAACGGCGTGAGAAGCACAGATACGCAGTATTTT
CASTSNGVRSTDTQYF
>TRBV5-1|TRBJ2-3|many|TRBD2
TGCGCCAGCAGCTCCCGCCTAGCGGGAGTAAGAACAGATACGCAGTATTTT
CASSSRLAGVRTDTQYF
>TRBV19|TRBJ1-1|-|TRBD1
TGTGCCAGTAGTGAAAACTCAGGGGGGGAAGCTTTCTTT
CASSENSGGEAFF
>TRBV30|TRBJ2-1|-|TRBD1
TGTGCCTGGAGTGCCCGGGACAGGCCTTACAATGAGCAGTTCTTC
CAWSARDRPYNEQFF
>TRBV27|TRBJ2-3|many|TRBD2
TGTGCCAGCAGTTGGGGACTAGCGGGCACAGATACGCAGTATTTT
CASSWGLAGTDTQYF
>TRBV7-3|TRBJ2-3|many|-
TGTGCCAGCAGCTCGGGAGCGGCACTCACAGATACGCAGTATTTT
CASSSGAALTDTQYF
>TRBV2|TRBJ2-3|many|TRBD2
TGTGCCAGCAAAACTAGCGGAGCCACAGATACGCAGTATTTT
CASKTSGATDTQYF
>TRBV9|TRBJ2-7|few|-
TGTGCCAGCATTTGGAACAGGGCCTACGAGCAGTACTTC
CASIWNRAYEQYF
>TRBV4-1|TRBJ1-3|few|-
TGCGCCAGCAGCCAACGGACGGAAGGGACTGGAAACACCATATATTTT
CASSQRTEGTGNTIYF